This TCR beta chain was retrieved from a study of cytomegalovirus exposure and HLA in healthy donors. Broader study findings: A later analysis showed that HLA-associated TCR beta chains had undergone more clonal expansion than equally common others. Looking again later, the authors saw that most CMV-associated TCR beta chains seemed HLA-restricted.

It was with 60 Vbeta and 13 Jbeta primers that the PCR ran. Data came from immunoSEQ multiplex PCR; TCRdb stores just in-frame clones and leaves some out. The data contain some 130,000 clones, 70% to 85% of them singletons. Note on this clone: The antigen is unknown.

The clonotype comes from a woman aged 50 to 65 in good health and CMV-seropositive. The sample consisted of PBMCs.

The CDR3 DNA is TGTGCCAGCAGCGTGACAGGGGCCCGCTCCTATAATTCACCCCTCCACTTT. It is translated as CASSVTGARSYNSPLHF. The gene calls are TRBV9 and TRBJ1-6; 8 bases are a match to TRBD1. The CDR3 is made up of 17 amino acids. J was trimmed by 0 bases and V by 2 bases; bases with no gene match: 4. Germline CDR1 SGDLS, CDR2 YYNGEE.